This T cell receptor beta chain was sequenced during a study of blood T cell repertoires in COVID-19. Study at large: Samples of COVID-19 (acute and convalescent) were obtained from the United States, Italy and Spain.

Measured with immunoSEQ multiplex PCR; TCRdb has only the in-frame clones, and not every one. In the table there are under 200,000 clones, about nine tenths of which are singletons. The V end was cut by 7 bases, the J end by 6 bases, with 21 bases between. CDR1 is MDHEN, CDR2 SYDVKM, per germline. CDR3 length equals 15 residues. The source of this sequence is a man aged 18 to 30 with acute or convalescent COVID-19. The chain uses TRBV28 and TRBJ1-1; no clear D. The sample taken for sequencing was peripheral blood. The chain's CDR3 is CASISKRVFFAEAFF. DNA for the CDR3: TGTGCCAGCATCTCGAAACGGGTGTTTTTCGCTGAAGCTTTCTTT. Filled out from reference TRBV28 and TRBJ1-1, the complete variable domain reads DVKVTQSSRYLVKRTGEKVFLECVQDMDHENMFWYRQDPGLGLRLIYFSYDVKMKEKGDIPEGYSVSREKKERFSLILESASTNQTSMYLCASISKRVFFAEAFFGQGTRLTVV.